One sample yielded the 20 T cell receptor beta chains listed below, sequenced in a study of response to subunit inactivated influenza vaccine. TCRdb independently ran MiXCR on the RT-PCR reads; one entry per CDR3 protein. The sample includes around 570,000 distinct CDR3 sequences, about 10% of them seen just once. The sample was also reused in another study, on T cells expressing NK-cell markers. That publication notes: For TCR beta, cDNA was produced by 5'RACE template switching with UMIs.

The sample was PBMCs from blood, taken on the day of vaccination. The receptors stem from a man aged 50 to 59 who received an inactivated influenza vaccine.

CDR3: CASSHATGTGGSTEAFF. CDR3 nucleotides: TGCGCCAGCAGCCATGCTACCGGGACAGGGGGTAGCACTGAAGCTTTCTTT. This sequence joins TRBV4-1 and TRBJ1-1; TRBD1 matches 11 bases. This CDR3 spans 17 amino acids. V dropped 3 bases and J dropped 4; count of bases not matched to a gene: 10. Germline loops: CDR1 MGHRA, CDR2 YSYEKL.

This chain uses TRBV15 with TRBJ2-5, with D possibly being TRBD2 (6 bases). This CDR3 region has 14 residues. In germline, CDR1 is LNHNV, CDR2 YYDKDF (reference sequence). V lost 8 bases and J 5 bases, leaving 18 bases between the germline ends. The DNA for the CDR3 is TGTGCCACCGGACTCACGGGAGAAATGGAGACCCAGTACTTC. This gives the protein CATGLTGEMETQYF.

This clonotype came up a few times. The genes are TRBV7-2 and TRBJ2-1; either TRBD1 or TRBD2 may fit D (6 bases each). This CDR3 is 15 amino acids long. Germline V lookup: CDR1 SGHTA, CDR2 FQGNSA. V dropped 2 bases and J dropped 6 bases, with 14 bases sitting between them. Written as DNA, the CDR3 is TGTGCCAGCAGCTTATCGGGGGCGCGAGGCAATGAGCAGTTCTTC. The encoded protein is CASSLSGARGNEQFF.

The chain uses TRBV5-1 and TRBJ2-2, with 11 positions matching TRBD1. CDR1 is SGHRS and CDR2 is YFSETQ in the germline V gene. Trimming cost V 4 bases and J 4 bases; bases outside gene matches: 6. The CDR3 spans 16 residues. In DNA form, the CDR3 reads TGCGCCAGCAGCACCGGACAGGGGGCTGGCACCGGGGAGCTGTTTTTT. Its protein product is CASSTGQGAGTGELFF.

The chain joins TRBV29-1 to TRBJ2-5; 11 nucleotides match TRBD2. This CDR3 is 15 amino acids long. Germline CDR1 is SQVTM and CDR2 is ANQGSEA. Trimming at V came to 4 bases and at J to 4 bases, leaving 8 bases not matched to a gene. CDR3 amino acids: CSVGVGLAVGETQYF. Written as DNA, the CDR3 is TGCAGCGTTGGGGTGGGACTAGCGGTTGGAGAGACCCAGTACTTC.

V gene TRBV4-3 combines with J gene TRBJ2-7; no definite D call. The ends were cut back, 1 base at V and 2 bases at J, with 12 bases in the middle. CDR3 length: 15 residues. CDR1 is LGHNA, CDR2 YSLEER, per germline. This CDR3 is CASSQGSVGTYEQYF. Here the CDR3 DNA reads TGCGCCAGCAGCCAAGGATCCGTTGGTACCTACGAGCAGTACTTC.

The rearrangement links TRBV9 to TRBJ2-3; 7 bases map to TRBD1. CDR1 and CDR2 from the germline V gene are SGDLS and YYNGEE. The CDR3 has 17 residues. With 3 bases clipped from V and 3 bases from J, the junction kept 13 bases outside the gene matches. Here the CDR3 reads CASSALQGWLGTDTQYF. The CDR3 nucleotides are TGTGCCAGCAGCGCACTACAGGGGTGGCTAGGAACAGATACGCAGTATTTT.

The V call is TRBV7-2, the J call TRBJ1-4; D is undetermined. The germline V gene has CDR1 SGHTA and CDR2 FQGNSA. The CDR3 extends over 15 amino acids. The V gene lost 0 bases and the J gene lost 8 bases, with 13 bases spanning the gap. CDR3 sequence (DNA): TGTGCCAGCAGCTTAGCGCGGTCCAGTTTCGAAAAACTGTTTTTT. Translation: CASSLARSSFEKLFF.

There are a few counts of this clonotype. The CDR3 DNA reads as TGCGCCAGCAGCTTGGAGAGCGGGAGGAGCACCGGGGAGCTGTTTTTT. Amino acids: CASSLESGRSTGELFF. J is TRBJ2-2 and V is TRBV5-1, with 9 positions matching TRBD2. The CDR3 contains 16 residues. Per germline, CDR1 SGHRS and CDR2 YFSETQ. J gave up 4 bases and V 0 bases, and 4 bases lay outside the gene matches.

The table lists this clonotype with a few counts. The DNA of the CDR3 is TGTGCCAGCAGTCTAGCGGGAGCGATCAATGAGCAGTTCTTC. Its protein product is CASSLAGAINEQFF. V is TRBV28 and J is TRBJ2-1; 10 bases fit TRBD2. J lost 6 bases, V lost 5 bases, and 4 bases had no gene match. The germline V gene has CDR1 MDHEN and CDR2 SYDVKM. The CDR3 contains 14 residues.

This clonotype was detected only a few times. The chain joins TRBV7-8 to TRBJ2-3; perhaps TRBD2 as D (5 bases). The CDR3 length is 14 residues. Trimming stripped 1 base from V and 8 bases from J, with 13 bases between. Germline loops: CDR1 SGHVS, CDR2 FQNEAQ. The CDR3 DNA follows: TGTGCCAGCAGCTTAGAGGGCCCTCGGGGTACGCAGTATTTT. It encodes CASSLEGPRGTQYF.

This sequence joins TRBV15 and TRBJ2-5, with a weak D call TRBD2 (5 bases). Germline CDR1 LNHNV, CDR2 YYDKDF (reference sequence). The CDR3 is made up of 12 amino acids. Deletions cut 4 bases from V and 5 bases from J, with 8 bases between. In nucleotides, the CDR3 is TGTGCCACCAGCACACGAGGGGAGACCCAGTACTTC. This translates into CATSTRGETQYF. Combining the CDR3 with reference TRBV15 and TRBJ2-5 gives the whole variable domain DAMVIQNPRYQVTQFGKPVTLSCSQTLNHNVMYWYQQKSSQAPKLLFHYYDKDFNNEADTPDNFQSRRPNTSFCFLDIRSPGLGDTAMYLCATSTRGETQYFGPGTRLLVL.

This clonotype appeared once. The chain has TRBV11-2 and TRBJ1-1; possibly TRBD1 for D (6 bases). This CDR3 is 15 amino acids long. CDR1 and CDR2 (germline): SGHAT, FQNNGV. V gave up 3 bases and J gave up 6 bases, with 17 bases separating them. The chain's CDR3 is CASSFPTEPGAEAFF. The CDR3 nucleotides are TGTGCCAGCAGCTTCCCGACAGAGCCAGGGGCTGAAGCTTTCTTT. Full variable domain (outside the CDR3, taken from reference TRBV11-2 and TRBJ1-1): EAGVAQSPRYKIIEKRQSVAFWCNPISGHATLYWYQQILGQGPKLLIQFQNNGVVDDSQLPKDRFSAERLKGVDSTLKIQPAKLEDSAVYLCASSFPTEPGAEAFFGQGTRLTVV.

The sample holds a few counts of this clonotype. The chain joins TRBV20-1 to TRBJ1-6; no clear D gene. Per germline, CDR1 DFQATT and CDR2 SNEGSKA (reference sequence). This CDR3 has 12 residues. The V end lost 0 bases, the J end lost 7 bases, and 4 bases lay between the germline ends. The CDR3 reads CSARDPNSPLHF. The CDR3 nucleotides read TGCAGTGCTAGAGATCCGAATTCACCCCTCCACTTT.

This clonotype came up a few times. The J gene is TRBJ2-5, the V gene TRBV12-3 or TRBV12-4; D may be TRBD1 or TRBD2 (5 bases each). V lost 7 bases to trimming and J lost 5 bases, with 14 bases between them. This CDR3 comprises 13 residues. The CDR3 here is CASKTVGTETQYF. The DNA of the CDR3 is TGTGCCAGCAAAACGGTAGGGACGGAGACCCAGTACTTC.

This clonotype was recorded at least ten times. V is TRBV7-9 and J is TRBJ1-2; 7 bases match TRBD1. With 4 bases clipped from V and 8 bases from J, the junction kept 16 bases outside the gene matches. Germline CDR1 reads SEHNR; CDR2 reads FQNEAQ (reference sequence). This CDR3 is built from 16 residues. CDR3: CASSSGQLLSGEGYTF. The CDR3 DNA is TGTGCCAGCAGCTCGGGACAGCTTTTAAGCGGAGAAGGCTACACCTTC.

This clonotype has only a few counts. The chain links TRBV2 to TRBJ2-1, with 9 bases fitting TRBD1. This CDR3 is built from 16 residues. Germline CDR1 reads SNHLY; CDR2 reads FYNNEI. V gave up 7 bases and J gave up 6 bases; unmatched junction bases: 13. This CDR3 is CASNLLPGQGGNEQFF. In DNA form, the CDR3 reads TGTGCCAGCAACCTGCTCCCGGGACAGGGAGGCAATGAGCAGTTCTTC.

This clonotype occurred many times. The chain couples TRBV7-2 to TRBJ2-1, with 8 bases that match TRBD2. There are 15 residues in the CDR3. Germline V lookup: CDR1 SGHTA, CDR2 FQGNSA. The V gene end was trimmed by 1 base and the J gene end by 4 bases; junction bases not matched to a gene: 3. The CDR3 reads CASSLGSGVYNEQFF. CDR3 DNA sequence: TGTGCCAGCAGCTTAGGTAGCGGGGTATACAATGAGCAGTTCTTC.

The genes are TRBV10-3 and TRBJ2-1, with 15 bases lining up with TRBD2. Germline lookup yields CDR1 ENHRY and CDR2 SYGVKD. This CDR3 region has 19 residues. The J segment lost 0 bases and the V segment lost 2 bases, leaving 5 bases of the junction unmatched. This chain's CDR3 is CAISEMGTSGRSSYNEQFF. For the CDR3, the DNA is TGTGCCATCAGTGAGATGGGGACTAGCGGGAGGAGCTCCTACAATGAGCAGTTCTTC.

The chain links TRBV27 to TRBJ1-5, with 7 bases lining up with TRBD1. Germline V gene sequence: CDR1 MNHEY, CDR2 SMNVEV (reference sequence). This CDR3 spans 15 amino acids. V was clipped by 6 bases and J by 0 bases; unmatched bases: 5. The CDR3 DNA reads TGTGCCAGCAGCACAGGGGTCAATAGCAATCAGCCCCAGCATTTT. It is translated as CASSTGVNSNQPQHF.